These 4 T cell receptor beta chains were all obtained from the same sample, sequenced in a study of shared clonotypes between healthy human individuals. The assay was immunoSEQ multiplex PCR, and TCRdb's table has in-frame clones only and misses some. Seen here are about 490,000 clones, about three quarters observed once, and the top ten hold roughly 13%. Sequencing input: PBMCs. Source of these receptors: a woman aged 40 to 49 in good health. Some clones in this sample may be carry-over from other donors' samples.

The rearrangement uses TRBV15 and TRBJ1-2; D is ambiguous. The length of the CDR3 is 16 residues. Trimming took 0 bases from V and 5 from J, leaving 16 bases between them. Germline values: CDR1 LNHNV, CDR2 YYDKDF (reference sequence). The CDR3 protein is CATSRDRAGPKYGYTF. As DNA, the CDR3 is TGTGCCACCAGCAGAGATCGGGCAGGTCCGAAGTATGGCTACACCTTC.

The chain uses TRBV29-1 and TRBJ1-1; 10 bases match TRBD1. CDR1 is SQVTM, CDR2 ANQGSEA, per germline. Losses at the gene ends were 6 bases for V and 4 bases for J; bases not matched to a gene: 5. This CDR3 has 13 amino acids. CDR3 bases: TGCAGCGTCAGGGACAGGGGAGGCACTGAAGCTTTCTTT. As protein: CSVRDRGGTEAFF.

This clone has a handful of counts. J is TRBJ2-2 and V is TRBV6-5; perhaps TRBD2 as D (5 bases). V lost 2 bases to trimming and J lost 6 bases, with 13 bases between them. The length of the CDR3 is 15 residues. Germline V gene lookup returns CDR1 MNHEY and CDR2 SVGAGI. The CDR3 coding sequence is TGTGCCAGCAGTTACGTCGGGATGAGGGCCGGGGAGCTGTTTTTT. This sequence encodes CASSYVGMRAGELFF.

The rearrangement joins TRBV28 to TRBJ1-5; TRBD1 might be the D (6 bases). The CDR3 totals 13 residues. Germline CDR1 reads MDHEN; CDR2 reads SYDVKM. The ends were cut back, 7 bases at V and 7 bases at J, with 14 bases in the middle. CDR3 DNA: TGTGCCAGCATCAGAGGTGGGGGCCAGCCCCAGCATTTT. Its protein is CASIRGGGQPQHF.